These T cell receptor beta chains were read from a single sample in a study of blood T cells in healthy people across ages. One entry per CDR3 protein, called by TCRdb with MiXCR from the 5' RACE reads. The sample includes just over 800,000 distinct CDR3 sequences, less than 80% seen only once; the top ten take about 30%. The source material was blood. These receptors were taken from a man under 40 in good health. The CDR3 runs from the conserved cysteine through the conserved F or W. The D gene is left open where the match is weak. Where a row states a size, it is once, few, many or the class of an expanded clone; other rows omit it.

d_gene: NA
j_gene: TRBJ2-7
abundance: NA
v_gene: TRBV28
CDR3aa: CASLGLHCEQYF
CDR3nt: TGTGCCAGTTTAGGACTCCACTGCGAGCAGTACTTC

d_gene: NA
j_gene: TRBJ2-6
abundance: once
v_gene: TRBV12-2
CDR3aa: CASRPPRTVSSGANVLTF
CDR3nt: TGTGCAAGTCGCCCGCCCCGGACGGTCAGCTCTGGGGCCAACGTCCTGACTTTC

d_gene: NA
j_gene: TRBJ2-2
abundance: NA
v_gene: TRBV4-2
CDR3aa: CASSQDETKETGELFF
CDR3nt: TGTGCCAGCAGCCAAGATGAGACAAAGGAGACCGGGGAGCTGTTTTTT

d_gene: TRBD1
j_gene: TRBJ1-2
abundance: NA
v_gene: TRBV5-1
CDR3aa: CASSLRRTGFLRGYTF
CDR3nt: TGCGCCAGCAGCTTACGCCGGACAGGGTTTTTGAGGGGCTACACCTTC

d_gene: NA
j_gene: TRBJ1-4
abundance: few
v_gene: TRBV10-3
CDR3aa: CAIRGEGATNEKLFF
CDR3nt: TGTGCCATCCGTGGGGAGGGTGCAACTAATGAAAAACTGTTTTTT

d_gene: TRBD1
j_gene: TRBJ2-1
abundance: few
v_gene: TRBV27
CDR3aa: CASSLLGQVSNEQFF
CDR3nt: TGTGCCAGCAGTCTGTTGGGACAGGTGTCTAATGAGCAGTTCTTC

d_gene: NA
j_gene: TRBJ2-6
abundance: NA
v_gene: TRBV10-3
CDR3aa: CAIKDHYSGANVLTF
CDR3nt: TGTGCCATCAAAGACCATTACTCTGGGGCCAACGTCCTGACTTTC

d_gene: NA
j_gene: TRBJ2-1
abundance: few
v_gene: TRBV7-2
CDR3aa: CASSPREQGYKYNEQFF
CDR3nt: TGTGCCAGCAGCCCCCGAGAACAGGGCTACAAATACAATGAGCAGTTCTTC

d_gene: NA
j_gene: TRBJ2-7
abundance: NA
v_gene: TRBV20-1
CDR3aa: CSALTELYEQYF
CDR3nt: TGCAGTGCCCTGACAGAGCTTTACGAGCAGTACTTC

d_gene: NA
j_gene: TRBJ2-2
abundance: NA
v_gene: TRBV6-5
CDR3aa: CASSAWAGNTGELFF
CDR3nt: TGTGCCAGCAGTGCTTGGGCAGGGAACACCGGGGAGCTGTTTTTT

d_gene: NA
j_gene: TRBJ2-3
abundance: NA
v_gene: TRBV12-3/TRBV12-4
CDR3aa: CASSPDRQVPSTDTQYF
CDR3nt: TGTGCCAGCAGTCCCGACCGACAGGTACCTAGCACAGATACGCAGTATTTT

d_gene: NA
j_gene: TRBJ1-1
abundance: NA
v_gene: TRBV20-1
CDR3aa: CSASPLRGASPGGEAFF
CDR3nt: TGCAGTGCGTCGCCACTCAGGGGTGCCAGTCCCGGGGGAGAAGCTTTCTTT

d_gene: TRBD2
j_gene: TRBJ2-3
abundance: NA
v_gene: TRBV20-1
CDR3aa: CSAPSGGFNTDTQYF
CDR3nt: TGCAGTGCTCCTAGCGGGGGGTTTAACACAGATACGCAGTATTTT

d_gene: TRBD1
j_gene: TRBJ2-2
abundance: NA
v_gene: TRBV7-8
CDR3aa: CASSDSTNRGLDGELFF
CDR3nt: TGTGCCAGCAGCGACTCAACCAACAGGGGGCTAGACGGGGAGCTGTTTTTT

d_gene: NA
j_gene: TRBJ2-3
abundance: NA
v_gene: TRBV10-3
CDR3aa: CAISPRAGNTDTQYF
CDR3nt: TGTGCCATCAGTCCAAGGGCGGGAAACACAGATACGCAGTATTTT

d_gene: NA
j_gene: TRBJ1-2
abundance: NA
v_gene: TRBV7-3
CDR3aa: CASSLEGLYGYTF
CDR3nt: TGTGCCAGCAGCTTAGAGGGGCTCTATGGCTACACCTTC

d_gene: TRBD1
j_gene: TRBJ2-7
abundance: NA
v_gene: TRBV20-1
CDR3aa: CSASTGVGYEQYF
CDR3nt: TGCAGTGCAAGTACAGGGGTTGGCTACGAGCAGTACTTC

d_gene: TRBD2
j_gene: TRBJ2-1
abundance: NA
v_gene: TRBV4-3
CDR3aa: CASSQVIVAGERNEQFF
CDR3nt: TGCGCCAGCAGCCAAGTTATCGTAGCGGGGGAACGGAATGAGCAGTTCTTC

d_gene: NA
j_gene: TRBJ2-7
abundance: NA
v_gene: TRBV4-2
CDR3aa: CASSQRRTYEQYF
CDR3nt: TGTGCCAGCAGCCAAAGGCGGACCTACGAGCAGTACTTC

d_gene: NA
j_gene: TRBJ2-1
abundance: NA
v_gene: TRBV9
CDR3aa: CASSVRGSDNEQFF
CDR3nt: TGTGCCAGCAGCGTAAGGGGTTCGGACAATGAGCAGTTCTTC

d_gene: NA
j_gene: TRBJ2-7
abundance: NA
v_gene: TRBV10-3
CDR3aa: CAISESFTGDTYEQYF
CDR3nt: TGTGCCATCAGTGAGTCTTTCACAGGAGATACCTACGAGCAGTACTTC

d_gene: NA
j_gene: TRBJ2-1
abundance: NA
v_gene: TRBV6-2/TRBV6-3
CDR3aa: CASSYPDRSIYNEQFF
CDR3nt: TGTGCCAGCAGTTATCCCGACAGGTCGATCTACAATGAGCAGTTCTTC

d_gene: TRBD2
j_gene: TRBJ2-3
abundance: NA
v_gene: TRBV20-1
CDR3aa: CSASLSSGGTDTQYF
CDR3nt: TGCAGTGCTAGTCTCTCTAGCGGGGGTACAGATACGCAGTATTTT

d_gene: NA
j_gene: TRBJ2-5
abundance: NA
v_gene: TRBV11-2
CDR3aa: CASSLSHRRGNQETQYF
CDR3nt: TGTGCCAGCAGCTTAAGCCATCGAAGGGGGAACCAAGAGACCCAGTACTTC

d_gene: NA
j_gene: TRBJ2-5
abundance: few
v_gene: TRBV9
CDR3aa: CASSVTPQETQYF
CDR3nt: TGTGCCAGCAGCGTAACCCCCCAGGAGACCCAGTACTTC

d_gene: NA
j_gene: TRBJ2-3
abundance: few
v_gene: TRBV4-2
CDR3aa: CASSQEWATDTQYF
CDR3nt: TGTGCCAGCAGCCAAGAATGGGCGACCGATACGCAGTATTTT

d_gene: NA
j_gene: TRBJ2-1
abundance: NA
v_gene: TRBV30
CDR3aa: CAWLTIDEQFF
CDR3nt: TGTGCCTGGCTCACTATAGATGAGCAGTTCTTC